What follows describes a single TCR beta chain. Its antigen specificity is not known. No per-base quality is available; no much larger clone lies one base away. To identify antigen-specific CD4+ T cell clonotypes by their expansion, the ViraFEST assay first stimulated PBMC with viral peptide pools and then applied TCR sequencing. After around eleven days of culture, CD4+ T cells were isolated with the EasySep CD4+ T cell isolation kit. The absence of prior SARS-CoV-2 infection in healthy vaccine recipients was confirmed by negative nucleocapsid antibodies before and after vaccination. Some 1.9 million PBMC per well were cultured with roughly 10 ug/ml peptides in IMDM containing around 4.6% human AB serum, approximately 10 IU/ml IL-2 and gentamicin. Half of the culture medium was replaced with fresh IL-2-containing medium on days 3 and 7. Unless noted otherwise, every peptide stimulation condition was cultured in triplicate wells. PBMC were separated from whole blood using Ficoll-Paque Plus gradient centrifugation and were then either cryopreserved at -140C or used fresh. The spike proteins of SARS-CoV-2 and of the common cold coronaviruses HCoV-NL63, HCoV-OC43 and HCoV-229E were spanned by overlapping peptide pools. Genomic DNA was extracted from cultured CD4+ T cells with the QIAamp micro DNA kit.

These data are taken from a study of vaccination effects on CD4 cells after COVID-19 (dated by TCRdb to the early 2020s). Turning to the overall study: Participants received two doses of either the BNT162b2 or the mRNA-1273 mRNA SARS-CoV-2 vaccine. The full study included some 10 COVID-19 convalescent patients and a few SARS-CoV-2-naive healthy vaccine recipients. In the study, cultures from other donors were sequenced using the Oncomine TCR Beta short-read assay on an Illumina iSeq 100. The study compared SARS-CoV-2 spike-specific CD4+ TCR repertoires before and after mRNA vaccination in COVID-19 convalescent patients and infection-naive vaccine recipients.

The CDR3 spans 14 residues, from the cysteine through the phenylalanine. Only the CDR3 DNA stays, 42 bases, in frame from base 1. V is cut by 3 bases and J by 1 base, and the space between the germline ends is 9 bases. The germline V gene (reference sequence) yields MNHEY for CDR1 and SMNVEV for CDR2. Libraries were made using the immunoSEQ multiplex PCR assay. TCR beta CDR3 sequencing was performed on DNA from the cultured, isolated CD4+ T cells. Per the authors' processing: Non-productive TCR sequences were removed, reads were trimmed to the CDR3 region, and CDR3s of at least 7 amino acids were retained. The MANAFEST web app was used to pick out antigen-specific clonotypes by comparing their expansion in peptide wells with that in reference cultures. To count as positive, a clone had to show expansion at FDR<0.05 compared with the reference and with all other wells, an odds ratio above 5, and a frequency above 0.1% in two replicate wells. A clonotype was defined as cross-reactive if the clonotype was significantly expanded both in SARS-CoV-2 spike wells and in at least one common cold coronavirus spike condition. Levenshtein distance calculated with the stringdist R package was used to assess CDR3 similarity, and unrooted trees were constructed with ape in R 3.6.1. Held by TCRdb, this immuneACCESS table contains in-frame sequences only and omits some clones. Under half of the omission traces to an unresolved V gene where checked; the cause of the rest is unknown. The DNA gave D and trimming, while V, J and clone size come from that table. This sample is represented by some 70,000 clones; 75% to 90% of them were singletons. Of the sample, more than 9% is held by the ten largest clones.

Overall study outcomes, separate from this receptor: Limitations of the study were the small number of convalescent patients and the absence of early post-infection timepoints. In healthy vaccine recipients, vaccine-induced clones were almost all SARS-CoV-2 mono-reactive, with only 1 of 255 being cross-reactive with common cold coronaviruses. At late post-vaccination timepoints, both infection-induced and vaccine-induced clones showed marked clonal contraction, consistent with waning T cell responses.

The source was CD4+ T cells from PBMCs cultured with SARS-CoV-2 spike peptides, collected before COVID-19 vaccination. Reading the label with the study, this specimen's cell subset or site is: SARS-CoV-2 spike overlapping peptide pool stimulation. This sequence uses TRBV27 and TRBJ1-1; the D gene cannot be resolved reliably. The sequence came from a human donor who received a COVID-19 vaccine. The DNA sequence is given as TGTGCCAGCAGTTTTTCGACCTCGAACACTGAAGCTTTCTTT. Translated, this is CASSFSTSNTEAFF.